The 27 T cell receptor beta chains below come from one sample, sequenced in a study of CXCR3-negative and CXCR3-positive naive CD8 T cells. These receptors' targets are unknown. Whole-study results and caveats: Compared with CXCR3-negative naive cells, CXCR3-positive naive cells showed more hydrophobic TRB CDR3s.

All TRB cDNA libraries came from 5' RACE performed with UMI labels. TCRdb reanalyzed the 5' RACE reads, giving one entry per CDR3 protein sequence and no DNA. The sample is made up of 100,000 to 150,000 distinct CDR3 sequences, and the top ten hold about 0.61% of it. The material sequenced was naive CXCR3+ CD8+ T cells from blood. Described subset: CD45RO-CCR7+CD27+CD95- naive CD8+ T cells expressing CXCR3 (TNR3+). These receptors all come from a human donor in good health. Some clones in this sample may be carry-over from other donors' samples.

V gene TRBV11-2 combines with J gene TRBJ2-7. The V gene's germline CDR1 is SGHAT and CDR2 FQNNGV. The CDR3 is 14 residues long. CDR3 loop: CASSLTGLHYEQYF.

The chain uses TRBV28 and TRBJ2-1; the D call of TRBD1 rests on TCRdb alone, since no DNA is present to check it. The CDR3 covers 16 residues. The germline V gene encodes CDR1 MDHEN and CDR2 SYDVKM. CDR3 loop: CASSPPGTGPSNEQFF.

This chain links TRBV20-1 with TRBJ1-1. The CDR3 extends over 14 amino acids. Germline V lookup: CDR1 DFQATT, CDR2 SNEGSKA (reference sequence). CDR3 amino acids: CSARALRGNTEAFF.

The chain carries TRBV28 and TRBJ2-5; the TCRdb call, TRBD1, lacks DNA for checking. The CDR3 is 14 amino acids. Germline V lookup: CDR1 MDHEN, CDR2 SYDVKM. Here the CDR3 reads CASRGTGGLETQYF.

The chain has TRBV6-5 and TRBJ1-5. The CDR3 runs to 13 residues. The germline CDR1 and CDR2 sequences are MNHEY and SVGAGI. This CDR3 is CASSSGPYQPQHF.

V usage is TRBV5-4 and J usage is TRBJ2-5. Germline V gene lookup returns CDR1 SGHNT and CDR2 YYREEE (reference sequence). The CDR3 is 12 amino acids. The CDR3 sequence is CASSSTWGTQYF.

This chain uses TRBV6-2 or TRBV6-3 with TRBJ2-2; TCRdb's D call, TRBD1, is unchecked because there is no DNA. Germline CDR1 reads MNHEY; CDR2 reads SVGEGT. This CDR3 has 15 amino acids. The CDR3 loop reads CASIPLGGGTGELFF.

V and J are TRBV7-3 and TRBJ2-3; the D gene TCRdb calls, TRBD1, cannot be checked with no DNA. The germline CDR1 and CDR2 sequences are SGHTA and FQGTGA. The CDR3 has 14 residues. The CDR3 here is CASTLNGGTDTQYF.

This chain links TRBV29-1 with TRBJ1-4; TCRdb returns TRBD1, unconfirmable since there is no DNA. In germline, CDR1 is SQVTM, CDR2 ANQGSEA. The CDR3 contains 12 residues. CDR3 protein: CSGVTGEEKLFF.

This chain joins TRBV18 and TRBJ2-7. Per germline, CDR1 KGHSH and CDR2 LQKENI. The CDR3 runs to 14 residues. This chain's CDR3 is CASSPAGLSYEQYF.

The CDR3 loop reads CASSSQSSSYEQYF. V and J are TRBV5-1 and TRBJ2-7. The V gene's germline CDR1 is SGHRS and CDR2 YFSETQ. This CDR3 contains 14 residues.

J is TRBJ2-7 and V is TRBV5-6; TCRdb returns TRBD1, unconfirmable since there is no DNA. Germline V gene data show CDR1 as SGHDT and CDR2 as YYEEEE. The CDR3 has 15 amino acids. The CDR3 sequence: CASSQGQAGDYEQYF.

This chain connects TRBV6-4 to TRBJ2-3; lacking DNA, the TRBD1 call made by TCRdb goes unchecked. This CDR3 has 14 amino acids. Germline CDR1 and CDR2: MRHNA and SNTAGT. The CDR3: CASSDRPGGDTQYF.

The genes are TRBV2 and TRBJ2-3; TCRdb's assignment of TRBD2 cannot be checked, as there is no DNA. Germline V gene lookup returns CDR1 SNHLY and CDR2 FYNNEI. The CDR3 runs 14 residues. CDR3 sequence reads: CASSTLAVTDTQYF.

This chain uses TRBV29-1 with TRBJ2-7. Germline V gene lookup returns CDR1 SQVTM and CDR2 ANQGSEA. The CDR3 loop spans 13 amino acids. CDR3 loop: CSVVFEGDYEQYF.

J is TRBJ2-7 and V is TRBV27. Per the germline V gene, CDR1 is MNHEY and CDR2 is SMNVEV (reference sequence). The CDR3 has 14 amino acids. This CDR3 reads CASSLEEKNYEQYF.

The chain combines TRBV7-9 with TRBJ1-2. Germline V gene lookup returns CDR1 SEHNR and CDR2 FQNEAQ (reference sequence). There are 14 residues in the CDR3. The CDR3 spells CASSLVIGLIGYTF.

The rearrangement links TRBV14 to TRBJ1-2; as DNA is missing, the TRBD1 call by TCRdb cannot be tested. The CDR3 has 14 amino acids. Germline V CDR1 and CDR2: SGHDN, FVKESK. CDR3 loop: CASSQQGDVYGYTF.

The chain combines TRBV7-6 with TRBJ2-1. Germline CDR1 SGHVS, CDR2 FNYEAQ. The CDR3 has 12 amino acids. CDR3 region: CASSSRAGFQFF. Using reference TRBV7-6 and TRBJ2-1 for the parts outside the CDR3, the full variable domain is GAGVSQSPRYKVTKRGQDVALRCDPISGHVSLYWYRQALGQGPEFLTYFNYEAQQDKSGLPNDRFSAERPEGSISTLTIQRTEQRDSAMYRCASSSRAGFQFFGPGTRLTVL.

This chain joins TRBV7-9 and TRBJ1-1; TCRdb outputs TRBD1, but without DNA this stays unchecked. Germline V lookup: CDR1 SEHNR, CDR2 FQNEAQ (reference sequence). CDR3 length: 12 amino acids. CDR3 residues: CASSTRDHEAFF.

The chain recombines TRBV7-3 with TRBJ2-1. The germline V gene has CDR1 SGHTA and CDR2 FQGTGA. This CDR3 comprises 14 residues. Here the CDR3 reads CASPTTGIYNEQFF.

The V and J genes are TRBV12-3 or TRBV12-4 and TRBJ2-1; the D gene TCRdb calls, TRBD1, cannot be checked with no DNA. This CDR3 has 14 residues. The CDR3 spells CASSLAPGPTEQFF.

The chain couples TRBV29-1 to TRBJ2-7. From germline, CDR1 is SQVTM and CDR2 ANQGSEA. The CDR3 runs to 13 residues. This CDR3 reads CSVVYDRSYEQYF.

The chain combines TRBV6-2 or TRBV6-3 with TRBJ2-7; TCRdb calls TRBD2, which cannot be checked without DNA. The CDR3 sequence is 15 residues long. CDR1 is MNHEY and CDR2 is SVGEGT in the germline V gene. The chain's CDR3 is CASSYGTSGSDEQYF.

This rearrangement joins TRBV13 to TRBJ2-1; the D call from TCRdb, TRBD2, cannot be confirmed without DNA. Germline loops: CDR1 PRHDT, CDR2 FYEKMQ (reference sequence). This CDR3 contains 15 residues. The chain's CDR3 is CASSQLAGGWDEQFF.

This chain links TRBV7-6 with TRBJ2-3. This CDR3 region has 16 residues. Germline assignment: CDR1 SGHVS and CDR2 FNYEAQ. The CDR3 sequence: CASGTDGTSSTDTQYF.

V and J are TRBV7-9 and TRBJ2-5; as DNA is missing, the TRBD1 call by TCRdb cannot be tested. The V gene's germline CDR1 is SEHNR and CDR2 FQNEAQ (reference sequence). This CDR3 has 16 amino acids. This CDR3 reads CASSLPEQGFRETQYF. Full variable domain (outside the CDR3, taken from reference TRBV7-9 and TRBJ2-5): DTGVSQNPRHKITKRGQNVTFRCDPISEHNRLYWYRQTLGQGPEFLTYFQNEAQLEKSRLLSDRFSAERPKGSFSTLEIQRTEQGDSAMYLCASSLPEQGFRETQYFGPGTRLLVL.